Below, 28 T cell receptor beta chains from the same sample are listed, as sequenced in a study of blood T cell repertoires in COVID-19. This table comes from immunoSEQ multiplex PCR, and its TCRdb copy is limited to in-frame clones, with some not included. The sample lists some 240,000 clones; about 86% were seen once. The sequencing sample was made of PBMCs or T cells enriched from blood (not recorded which). The origin of the receptors is a woman in her 40s with acute COVID-19.

V usage is TRBV29-1 and J usage is TRBJ2-1; tentative D call: TRBD1 (6 bases). V gave up 6 bases and J gave up 8 bases, with 11 bases separating them. Germline V lookup: CDR1 SQVTM, CDR2 ANQGSEA. The length of the CDR3 is 11 residues. For the CDR3, the DNA is TGCAGCGTCAGGGGCCCGGATGAGCAGTTCTTC. Its translation is CSVRGPDEQFF.

The genes are TRBV14 and TRBJ2-1; D is perhaps TRBD2 (6 bases). CDR3 length: 13 residues. With 4 bases removed from V and 9 bases from J, the gap between germline ends came to 13 bases. Germline V gene data show CDR1 as SGHDN and CDR2 as FVKESK. CDR3 sequence (DNA): TGTGCCAGCAGCCCACGGGGGAGAGGTGAGCAGTTCTTC. It yields the protein CASSPRGRGEQFF.

V and J are TRBV3-1 (or the pseudogene TRBV3-2) and TRBJ1-2; D remains unclear. The CDR3 has 14 amino acids. In germline, CDR1 is LGHDT, CDR2 YNNKEL (reference sequence). V lost 1 base and J 8 bases, leaving 14 bases between the germline ends. The CDR3 DNA is TGTGCCAGCAGCCAAGGGGCTGATTCGGCGGGCTACACCTTC. This encodes CASSQGADSAGYTF.

This clone appeared a single time. The CDR3 loop is CASSSYLTGGYSNQPQHF. The CDR3 region has the DNA TGTGCCAGTAGTTCATATTTGACGGGGGGATATAGCAATCAGCCCCAGCATTTT. This sequence joins TRBV19 and TRBJ1-5; the D gene is possibly TRBD1 (5 bases). This CDR3 comprises 18 residues. In germline, CDR1 is LNHDA, CDR2 SQIVND (reference sequence). The germline V and J ends were trimmed by 5 bases and 0 bases, with 20 bases remaining between them.

The chain employs TRBV30 and TRBJ2-3; possibly TRBD1 for D (6 bases). V gave up 4 bases and J gave up 4 bases, with 12 bases separating them. CDR1 GTSNPN and CDR2 SVGIG come from the germline V gene (reference sequence). This CDR3 comprises 13 residues. The CDR3 here is CAWIGGGADTQYF. The CDR3 DNA follows: TGTGCCTGGATTGGGGGCGGCGCAGATACGCAGTATTTT. The full variable domain, its missing parts supplied by reference TRBV30 and TRBJ2-3, is SQTIHQWPATLVQPVGSPLSLECTVEGTSNPNLYWYRQAAGRGLQLLFYSVGIGQISSEVPQNLSASRPQDRQFILSSKKLLLSDSGFYLCAWIGGGADTQYFGPGTRLTVL.

This CDR3 reads CASKGLAGGVEQFF. The CDR3 coding sequence is TGTGCCAGCAAAGGGCTAGCGGGAGGGGTTGAGCAGTTCTTC. The chain has TRBV2 and TRBJ2-1; 12 nucleotides agree with TRBD2. Trimming took 7 bases from V and 9 from J; bases not matched to a gene: 7. CDR1 SNHLY and CDR2 FYNNEI come from the germline V gene. The length of the CDR3 is 14 residues.

The rearrangement joins TRBV3-1 (or the pseudogene TRBV3-2) to TRBJ2-7, with D possibly matching TRBD2 (6 bases). CDR3 length: 13 amino acids. Between the trimmed V and J ends, which lost 1 base and 6 bases, there was a span of 10 bases. The germline CDR1 and CDR2 sequences are LGHDT and YNNKEL (reference sequence). The CDR3 spells CASSQVPEGEQYF. Written as DNA, the CDR3 is TGTGCCAGCAGCCAAGTCCCGGAGGGCGAGCAGTACTTC.

CDR3 bases: TGTGCCAGCTCCCCCGGGACAGGGGGCGCGTATGGCTACACCTTC. It specifies CASSPGTGGAYGYTF. The rearrangement links TRBV18 to TRBJ1-2; 12 nucleotides match TRBD1. The V gene end was trimmed by 6 bases and the J gene end by 5 bases; junction bases not matched to a gene: 7. Germline V gene data show CDR1 as KGHSH and CDR2 as LQKENI. There are 15 residues in the CDR3.

In this sample, this clone turned up once. The rearrangement links TRBV15 to TRBJ1-1, with a possible D match to TRBD1 (6 bases). Trimming pared 4 bases from V and 4 bases from J, leaving 13 bases between. The germline V gene encodes CDR1 LNHNV and CDR2 YYDKDF (reference sequence). This CDR3 has 14 amino acids. CDR3 sequence: CATSINRVSTEAFF. The CDR3 DNA reads TGTGCCACCAGCATAAACAGGGTGAGCACTGAAGCTTTCTTT.

This sequence joins TRBV10-3 and TRBJ2-3; 7 nucleotides match TRBD1. V shed 6 bases, J shed 2 bases, and the junction held 5 bases outside the gene matches. Germline CDR1 and CDR2: ENHRY and SYGVKD. This CDR3 is 14 amino acids long. The CDR3 here is CAIRGDRATDTQYF. CDR3 sequence (DNA): TGTGCCATCAGGGGAGACAGGGCCACAGATACGCAGTATTTT.

In its sample, this clone was seen a few times. The chain has TRBV5-1 and TRBJ2-7; 8 nucleotides line up with TRBD1. V dropped 4 bases and J dropped 5; count of bases not matched to a gene: 11. Germline V gives CDR1 SGHRS, CDR2 YFSETQ. The CDR3 covers 15 residues. CDR3 DNA sequence: TGCGCCAGCAGCATTGGAGGACAGGGCGGCGACGAGCAGTACTTC. Amino acid sequence: CASSIGGQGGDEQYF.

The chain combines TRBV3-1 (or the pseudogene TRBV3-2) with TRBJ2-4; 7 nucleotides align to TRBD1. The CDR3 sequence is 14 residues long. Germline loops: CDR1 LGHDT, CDR2 YNNKEL (reference sequence). The junction had 11 bases not matched to a gene; V was cut back by 3 bases and J by 12 bases. The CDR3 DNA reads as TGTGCCAGCAGCCAGGAAGTAGTCGGGACAGCTCAGTACTTC. Its translation is CASSQEVVGTAQYF.

Points on this clone: A read error may produce the germline difference seen at one junction end. This chain connects TRBV2 to TRBJ2-7; 7 positions agree with TRBD1. The CDR3 spans 14 residues. The germline gives CDR1 SNHLY, CDR2 FYNNEI. Here the CDR3 reads CASNEDRASYEQYF. CDR3 coding DNA: TGTGCCAGCAATGAAGACAGGGCTTCCTACGAGCAGTACTTC.

This clone was recorded only once. The genes are TRBV7-9 and TRBJ2-1; 9 nucleotides match TRBD1. The CDR3 consists of 15 residues. CDR1 and CDR2 from the germline V gene are SEHNR and FQNEAQ (reference sequence). V dropped 1 base and J dropped 7; count of bases not matched to a gene: 5. DNA of the CDR3: TGTGCCAGCAGCTTAGGGACAGGGGTAGGAAATGAGCAGTTCTTC. Translated, it gives CASSLGTGVGNEQFF.

The rearrangement joins TRBV4-1 to TRBJ2-4; D ambiguous. V was trimmed by 2 bases and J by 0 bases, leaving 8 bases between them. This CDR3 contains 15 residues. Germline CDR1 and CDR2: MGHRA and YSYEKL. In DNA, the CDR3 is TGCGCCAGCAGCCAATTAGTCCTAGCCAAAAACATTCAGTACTTC. Protein sequence: CASSQLVLAKNIQYF.

This chain joins TRBV20-1 and TRBJ1-1; D not certain. The germline CDR1 and CDR2 sequences are DFQATT and SNEGSKA (reference sequence). V was clipped by 3 bases and J by 6 bases, with 8 bases between them. The CDR3 runs 11 residues. The CDR3 loop is CSARLVAEAFF. CDR3 nucleotides: TGCAGTGCTAGGTTAGTGGCTGAAGCTTTCTTT.

The chain has TRBV7-8 and TRBJ2-5, with D possibly being TRBD1 (6 bases). The germline gives CDR1 SGHVS, CDR2 FQNEAQ. This CDR3 has 14 residues. V lost 5 bases and J lost 2, with 12 bases in between. This CDR3 reads CASSLGQIQETQYF. DNA of the CDR3: TGTGCCAGCAGCCTCGGACAGATACAAGAGACCCAGTACTTC. The whole variable domain, filled in from reference TRBV7-8 and TRBJ2-5, reads GAGVSQSPRYKVAKRGQDVALRCDPISGHVSLFWYQQALGQGPEFLTYFQNEAQLDKSGLPSDRFFAERPEGSVSTLKIQRTQQEDSAVYLCASSLGQIQETQYFGPGTRLLVL.

Details on this clone: A junction end diverges from the germline sequence, so it may reflect a read error. The chain has TRBV29-1 and TRBJ1-4, with D unresolved. The length of the CDR3 is 8 residues. Germline V lookup: CDR1 SQVTM, CDR2 ANQGSEA. The DNA for the CDR3 is TGCAGCGTTGATGAGGGAACCTTT. It translates to CSVDEGTF.

This clone was seen just once. CDR3: CASSLAGRGAVYGYTF. DNA for the CDR3: TGTGCCAGCAGCTTAGCTGGCAGGGGGGCGGTCTATGGCTACACCTTC. This rearrangement joins TRBV7-2 to TRBJ1-2; 7 bases match TRBD1. V was pared by 0 bases and J by 4 bases, with 8 bases of the junction left unmatched. This CDR3 comprises 16 residues. Germline CDR1 and CDR2: SGHTA and FQGNSA.

The gene calls are TRBV6-1 and TRBJ1-2; the match to TRBD1 covers 7 bases. After removal of 3 bases from V and 2 bases from J, the junction contained 6 bases not matched to a gene. Germline V gene lookup returns CDR1 MNHNS and CDR2 SASEGT. The CDR3 covers 15 residues. CDR3 in DNA: TGTGCCAGCAGTGATGGTGTGACAGGGAACTATGGCTACACCTTC. Amino acids: CASSDGVTGNYGYTF.

The gene calls are TRBV24-1 and TRBJ2-1; perhaps TRBD1 as D (7 bases). Trimming shortened V by 3 bases and J by 1 base, and 12 bases separated the two germline ends. The germline V gene has CDR1 KGHDR and CDR2 SFDVKD. The length of the CDR3 is 16 residues. CDR3 residues: CATSDPGGRSYNEQFF. The CDR3 nucleotides are TGTGCCACCAGTGATCCAGGGGGGAGATCCTACAATGAGCAGTTCTTC.

The rearrangement uses TRBV10-2 and TRBJ2-1; D is unresolved. The CDR3 is 14 amino acids. The germline CDR1 and CDR2 sequences are WSHSY and SAAADI. The V gene lost 2 bases and the J gene lost 9 bases, with 14 bases spanning the gap. The CDR3 sequence is CASSESTLAGEQFF. Written as DNA, the CDR3 is TGCGCCAGCAGTGAGAGTACCTTAGCCGGTGAGCAGTTCTTC.

V is TRBV2 and J is TRBJ1-4; 8 bases fit TRBD1. Looked up from germline, CDR1 is SNHLY and CDR2 is FYNNEI. The CDR3 runs 14 residues. The trim removed 6 bases at V and 5 bases at J, leaving 5 bases unmatched. CDR3 residues: CASSPTGGNEKLFF. The CDR3, as DNA: TGTGCCAGCAGCCCAACAGGGGGAAATGAAAAACTGTTTTTT. Complete variable domain (other parts from reference TRBV2 and TRBJ1-4): EPEVTQTPSHQVTQMGQEVILRCVPISNHLYFYWYRQILGQKVEFLVSFYNNEISEKSEIFDDQFSVERPDGSNFTLKIRSTKLEDSAMYFCASSPTGGNEKLFFGSGTQLSVL.

The gene calls are TRBV12-3 or TRBV12-4 and TRBJ2-7, with no clear D. The V gene lost 3 bases and the J gene lost 4 bases, with 10 bases spanning the gap. This CDR3 region has 13 residues. CDR3 region: CASSFGIRYEQYF. The DNA for the CDR3 is TGTGCCAGCAGTTTCGGTATACGGTACGAGCAGTACTTC.

The chain uses TRBV6-1 and TRBJ2-7; a possible D gene is TRBD1 (5 bases). The germline CDR1 and CDR2 sequences are MNHNS and SASEGT. This CDR3 region has 15 residues. The ends were cut back, 0 bases at V and 3 bases at J, with 12 bases in the middle. The CDR3 spells CASSEALIQVYEQYF. The CDR3 coding sequence is TGTGCCAGCAGTGAAGCTCTTATACAGGTCTACGAGCAGTACTTC.

This chain links TRBV19 with TRBJ2-5; TRBD2 matches 7 bases. The CDR3 runs to 14 residues. V dropped 5 bases and J dropped 4; count of bases not matched to a gene: 7. Germline CDR1 and CDR2: LNHDA and SQIVND (reference sequence). The CDR3 DNA reads as TGTGCCAGTAGTGATCAACTAGCGCGAGAGACCCAGTACTTC. This encodes CASSDQLARETQYF.

The gene calls are TRBV19 and TRBJ2-2; 8 positions agree with TRBD1. The junction had 6 bases not matched to a gene; V was cut back by 3 bases and J by 3 bases. The CDR3 covers 16 residues. From germline, CDR1 is LNHDA and CDR2 SQIVND (reference sequence). The CDR3 DNA reads TGTGCCAGTAGTATTCCCCCGGGACAGGACACCGGGGAGCTGTTTTTT. It yields the protein CASSIPPGQDTGELFF.

This clone was recorded once. The rearrangement joins TRBV7-8 to TRBJ2-7; D is possibly TRBD1 (6 bases). V lost 4 bases and J lost 0, with 13 bases in between. CDR1 SGHVS and CDR2 FQNEAQ come from the germline V gene. The CDR3 runs to 15 residues. CDR3 protein: CASSSRQATSYEQYF. DNA of the CDR3: TGTGCCAGCAGCTCCCGACAGGCGACCTCCTACGAGCAGTACTTC.